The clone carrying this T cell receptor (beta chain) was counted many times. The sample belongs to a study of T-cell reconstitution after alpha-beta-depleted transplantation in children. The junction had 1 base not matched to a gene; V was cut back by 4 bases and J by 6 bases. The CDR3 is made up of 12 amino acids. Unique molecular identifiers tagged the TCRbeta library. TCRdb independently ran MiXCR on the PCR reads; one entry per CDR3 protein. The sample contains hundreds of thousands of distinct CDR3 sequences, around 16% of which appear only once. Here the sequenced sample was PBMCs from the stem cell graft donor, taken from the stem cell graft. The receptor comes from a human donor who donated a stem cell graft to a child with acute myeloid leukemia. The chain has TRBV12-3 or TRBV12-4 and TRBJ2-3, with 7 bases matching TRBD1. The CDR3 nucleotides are TGTGCCAGCAGTTCGACAGGGGATACGCAGTATTTT. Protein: CASSSTGDTQYF.